Listed below are T cell receptor beta chains from one sample, sequenced in a study of blood T cell repertoires in COVID-19. The data were produced by immunoSEQ multiplex PCR, yet TCRdb's version contains in-frame clones alone and is incomplete. The sample holds about 160,000 clones, approximately 85% seen once. The specimen was peripheral blood. These receptors originate from a man between 35 and 55 years old with acute or convalescent COVID-19. The CDR3 runs from the conserved cysteine through the conserved F or W. The D gene is left open where the match is weak. Only part of the rows carry a size: once, few, many, or a class if the clone is expanded.

d_call: TRBD2
clone_size: -
v_call: TRBV30
j_call: TRBJ2-7
cdr3_aa: CAWSLGGRTEQYF
cdr3_nt: TGTGCCTGGAGCCTCGGGGGGAGGACCGAGCAGTACTTC

d_call: TRBD2
clone_size: -
v_call: TRBV6-5
j_call: TRBJ2-1
cdr3_aa: CASSQKSSGFNEQFF
cdr3_nt: TGTGCCAGCAGCCAGAAGTCTAGCGGCTTCAATGAGCAGTTCTTC

d_call: TRBD2
clone_size: -
v_call: TRBV19
j_call: TRBJ2-5
cdr3_aa: CASSIGFLAGEETQYF
cdr3_nt: TGTGCCAGTAGTATTGGGTTCCTAGCGGGGGAGGAGACCCAGTACTTC

d_call: TRBD1
clone_size: -
v_call: TRBV12-3/TRBV12-4
j_call: TRBJ1-2
cdr3_aa: CASSDRGLGGYTF
cdr3_nt: TGTGCCAGCAGCGACAGGGGGCTTGGTGGCTACACCTTC

d_call: -
clone_size: -
v_call: TRBV5-4
j_call: TRBJ1-3
cdr3_aa: CASSGQLSGNTIYF
cdr3_nt: TGTGCCAGCAGCGGACAGCTATCCGGAAACACCATATATTTT

d_call: -
clone_size: -
v_call: TRBV7-3
j_call: TRBJ1-2
cdr3_aa: CASSRGGDYGYTF
cdr3_nt: TGTGCCAGCAGCCGTGGGGGCGACTATGGCTACACCTTC

d_call: -
clone_size: once
v_call: TRBV9
j_call: TRBJ2-1
cdr3_aa: CASSEGGASYNEQFF
cdr3_nt: TGTGCCAGCAGCGAGGGGGGGGCCTCCTACAATGAGCAGTTCTTC

d_call: TRBD1
clone_size: -
v_call: TRBV5-6
j_call: TRBJ2-3
cdr3_aa: CASRTGYADTQYF
cdr3_nt: TGTGCCAGCAGGACAGGGTACGCAGATACGCAGTATTTT

d_call: -
clone_size: -
v_call: TRBV20-1
j_call: TRBJ1-1
cdr3_aa: CSFYGNTEAFF
cdr3_nt: TGCAGCTTTTACGGGAACACTGAAGCTTTCTTT

d_call: -
clone_size: -
v_call: TRBV9
j_call: TRBJ1-6
cdr3_aa: CASSYTGSSYNSPLHF
cdr3_nt: TGTGCCAGCAGCTATACAGGGAGCTCCTATAATTCACCCCTCCACTTT

d_call: TRBD1
clone_size: -
v_call: TRBV7-3
j_call: TRBJ1-4
cdr3_aa: CASSLIIGTAGGEKLFF
cdr3_nt: TGTGCCAGCAGCTTAATTATCGGGACAGCTGGAGGGGAAAAACTGTTTTTT

d_call: TRBD2
clone_size: -
v_call: TRBV7-9
j_call: TRBJ2-7
cdr3_aa: CASSREGSSYEQYF
cdr3_nt: TGTGCCAGCAGCCGGGAGGGGAGCTCCTACGAGCAGTACTTC

d_call: -
clone_size: -
v_call: TRBV6-2/TRBV6-3
j_call: TRBJ2-2
cdr3_aa: CASSSYWVAAGELFF
cdr3_nt: TGTGCCAGCAGCTCCTATTGGGTAGCCGCCGGGGAGCTGTTTTTT

d_call: -
clone_size: -
v_call: TRBV15
j_call: TRBJ1-3
cdr3_aa: CATSRDHSASGNTIYF
cdr3_nt: TGTGCCACCAGCAGAGATCACTCTGCTTCTGGAAACACCATATATTTT

d_call: -
clone_size: -
v_call: TRBV5-1
j_call: TRBJ1-6
cdr3_aa: CASSRAGVDNSPLHF
cdr3_nt: TGCGCCAGCAGCCGGGCAGGGGTCGACAATTCACCCCTCCACTTT

d_call: -
clone_size: -
v_call: TRBV15
j_call: TRBJ1-2
cdr3_aa: CATSRVAGINYGYTF
cdr3_nt: TGTGCCACCAGCAGAGTAGCCGGGATTAACTATGGCTACACCTTC

d_call: TRBD1
clone_size: -
v_call: TRBV6-5
j_call: TRBJ1-3
cdr3_aa: CASSWDSRHGNTIYF
cdr3_nt: TGTGCCAGCAGTTGGGACAGCCGACATGGAAACACCATATATTTT

d_call: TRBD2
clone_size: -
v_call: TRBV30
j_call: TRBJ2-7
cdr3_aa: CAWSWGGDGEQYF
cdr3_nt: TGTGCCTGGAGTTGGGGGGGGGACGGCGAGCAGTACTTC

d_call: TRBD2
clone_size: -
v_call: TRBV3-1/TRBV3-2
j_call: TRBJ2-1
cdr3_aa: CASSQAGGGRYNEQFF
cdr3_nt: TGTGCCAGCAGCCAAGCTGGCGGGGGGCGGTACAATGAGCAGTTCTTC

d_call: TRBD1
clone_size: -
v_call: TRBV5-8
j_call: TRBJ2-1
cdr3_aa: CASSLVDTGGSNEQFF
cdr3_nt: TGTGCCAGCAGCTTGGTAGATACAGGGGGGAGCAATGAGCAGTTCTTC

d_call: TRBD1
clone_size: -
v_call: TRBV15
j_call: TRBJ1-4
cdr3_aa: CATSPEGGADEKLFF
cdr3_nt: TGTGCCACCAGCCCAGAAGGGGGCGCGGATGAAAAACTGTTTTTT

d_call: -
clone_size: once
v_call: TRBV5-4
j_call: TRBJ1-2
cdr3_aa: CASAPDRWYGYTF
cdr3_nt: TGTGCCAGCGCCCCTGACAGGTGGTATGGCTACACCTTC

d_call: -
clone_size: -
v_call: TRBV4-1
j_call: TRBJ1-1
cdr3_aa: CASSQVPEETAFF
cdr3_nt: TGCGCCAGCAGCCAAGTACCGGAGGAGACGGCTTTCTTT

d_call: -
clone_size: -
v_call: TRBV21-1
j_call: TRBJ2-2
cdr3_aa: CASSKARGGTGPSGELFF
cdr3_nt: TGTGCCAGCAGCAAAGCGCGGGGAGGGACAGGGCCTTCCGGGGAGCTGTTTTTT

d_call: -
clone_size: -
v_call: TRBV6-6
j_call: TRBJ2-7
cdr3_aa: CASSYSQGEQYF
cdr3_nt: TGTGCCAGCAGTTACTCCCAGGGCGAGCAGTACTTC